This T cell receptor beta chain derives from a study of T cells of healthy individuals. TCRdb fed the 5' RACE reads into MiXCR, producing one record per CDR3 protein. The sample comprises approximately 100,000 distinct CDR3 sequences, 17% of which are singletons, and roughly 6.2% rests with the top ten. The CDR3 is 14 amino acids. In germline, CDR1 is SNHLY, CDR2 FYNNEI. Trimming stripped 6 bases from V and 6 bases from J, with 15 bases between. The chain has TRBV2 and TRBJ1-5; no reliable D call. This TCR derives from a human donor in good health. As DNA, the CDR3 is TGTGCCAGCAGGGACGGCCAATTTGGTCAGCCCCAGCATTTT. It specifies CASRDGQFGQPQHF. Based on the CDR3 plus reference TRBV2 and TRBJ1-5, the full variable domain is EPEVTQTPSHQVTQMGQEVILRCVPISNHLYFYWYRQILGQKVEFLVSFYNNEISEKSEIFDDQFSVERPDGSNFTLKIRSTKLEDSAMYFCASRDGQFGQPQHFGDGTRLSIL.